This T cell receptor beta chain was found in a study of vaccination and CD4 T cells after COVID-19. Study information: The post-COVID samples were taken a median approximately 95 days after diagnosis, anywhere from 35 to 161. Blood was drawn a median around 66 days post second dose, range 14 to 241. General study results and limits: Among convalescent patients, a median approximately 90% of reactive clones emerged only after vaccination.

Comment on this clonotype: Antigen: not known.

CDR3 length equals 12 residues. V was clipped by 2 bases and J by 6 bases, with 7 bases between them. From germline, CDR1 is DFQATT and CDR2 SNEGSKA (reference sequence). Treatment defined: approximately 9-day PBMC culture with coronavirus spike peptide pools or control peptides (ViraFEST assay). Cultured CD4+ T-cell DNA underwent Oncomine TCR Beta short-read sequencing. Investigators obtained genomic DNA by extraction from cultured CD4+ T cells. TCRdb recomputed calls from the PCR reads with MiXCR, one row per CDR3 protein. There are about 14,000 distinct CDR3 sequences in the sample; roughly 50% occur only once, and about 9.4% lies in the top ten.

The source material was CD4+ T cells from blood, cultured in vitro, sampled before SARS-CoV-2 vaccination. The origin of this receptor is a human donor who had recovered from COVID-19. The genes are TRBV20-1 and TRBJ1-4; D is ambiguous. In DNA, the CDR3 is TGCAGTGCTAGACCACCCGATGAAAAACTGTTTTTT. Protein product: CSARPPDEKLFF.